The next 32 T cell receptor beta chains were all read from a single sample in a study of blood T cell repertoires in COVID-19. Only in-frame clones appear in the TCRdb table, and some are missing; sequencing was by immunoSEQ multiplex PCR. This table has 220,000 or so clones, about 80% appearing once. Sequencing was done on a sample of PBMCs or T cells enriched from blood (not recorded which). The receptors derive from a woman between 40 and 55 years old with acute COVID-19.

This clone showed up just once. The chain recombines TRBV6-4 with TRBJ1-1; no clear D. The germline gives CDR1 MRHNA, CDR2 SNTAGT. V was trimmed by 10 bases and J by 7 bases, leaving 13 bases between them. There are 11 residues in the CDR3. CDR3 residues: CATQLGGEAFF. DNA of the CDR3: TGTGCCACTCAACTAGGTGGTGAAGCTTTCTTT.

This rearrangement joins TRBV10-1 to TRBJ2-1, with 7 bases aligning to TRBD2. The CDR3 contains 14 residues. Germline CDR1 WNHNN, CDR2 SYGVQD (reference sequence). V was clipped by 6 bases and J by 10 bases; unmatched bases: 12. CDR3 nucleotide sequence: TGCGCCAGCAGCGCTAGCGGAGACGGGGGGGAGCAGTTCTTC. This gives the protein CASSASGDGGEQFF.

The CDR3 sequence is CASSFPGGTQYF. DNA for the CDR3: TGTGCCAGCAGCTTCCCCGGGGGTACGCAGTATTTT. The chain uses TRBV11-3 and TRBJ2-3, with a tentative D call TRBD2 (6 bases). Germline lookup yields CDR1 SGHNT and CDR2 YENEEA. V was pared by 3 bases and J by 8 bases, with 9 bases between. CDR3 length: 12 amino acids.

The rearrangement links TRBV13 to TRBJ1-2; TRBD1 matches at 11 bases. The CDR3 has 15 residues. The V segment lost 4 bases and the J segment 4 bases; nucleotides outside the gene matches: 5. The germline V gene has CDR1 PRHDT and CDR2 FYEKMQ (reference sequence). This chain's CDR3 is CASSSSGQGAYGYTF. DNA for the CDR3: TGTGCCAGCAGCTCAAGCGGACAGGGGGCCTATGGCTACACCTTC. The full variable domain, its missing parts supplied by reference TRBV13 and TRBJ1-2, is AAGVIQSPRHLIKEKRETATLKCYPIPRHDTVYWYQQGPGQDPQFLISFYEKMQSDKGSIPDRFSAQQFSDYHSELNMSSLELGDSALYFCASSSSGQGAYGYTFGSGTRLTVV.

The chain carries TRBV19 and TRBJ2-5; 7 bases fit TRBD1. The CDR3 covers 15 residues. The trim removed 4 bases at V and 4 bases at J, leaving 9 bases unmatched. Germline CDR1 reads LNHDA; CDR2 reads SQIVND (reference sequence). DNA of the CDR3: TGTGCCAGTAGTAATCACAGGGGCGCGGGAGAGACCCAGTACTTC. Protein sequence: CASSNHRGAGETQYF. The full variable domain, its missing parts supplied by reference TRBV19 and TRBJ2-5, is DGGITQSPKYLFRKEGQNVTLSCEQNLNHDAMYWYRQDPGQGLRLIYYSQIVNDFQKGDIAEGYSVSREKKESFPLTVTSAQKNPTAFYLCASSNHRGAGETQYFGPGTRLLVL.

The chain carries TRBV5-1 and TRBJ2-7, with 8 bases identical to TRBD1. Trimming cost V 4 bases and J 6 bases; bases outside gene matches: 9. The CDR3 runs to 14 residues. Germline assignment: CDR1 SGHRS and CDR2 YFSETQ. The CDR3 protein is CASSVPTGESEQYF. Here the CDR3 DNA reads TGCGCCAGCAGCGTACCGACAGGGGAAAGCGAGCAGTACTTC.

In regard to this clone: The junction shows a germline mismatch at one end, possibly a read error. CDR3 sequence (DNA): TGTGCCAGCAGTAACTCCGGGACAAGCAATCAGCCCCAGCATTTT. Translation gives CASSNSGTSNQPQHF. The chain couples TRBV6-5 to TRBJ1-5; TRBD1 is a possible D gene (6 bases). The CDR3 totals 15 residues. Germline-derived CDR1 and CDR2 are MNHEY and SVGAGI.

This chain uses TRBV7-9 with TRBJ2-5; a weak D match, TRBD2 (6 bases). CDR3 length: 16 residues. Trimming removed 0 bases at V and 5 bases at J, with 16 bases between. Germline CDR1 reads SEHNR; CDR2 reads FQNEAQ (reference sequence). CDR3 sequence: CASSLAPGVSGETQYF. The CDR3 coding sequence is TGTGCCAGCAGCTTAGCGCCGGGGGTCTCGGGCGAGACCCAGTACTTC.

V gene TRBV3-1 (or the pseudogene TRBV3-2) combines with J gene TRBJ2-5, with D unclear. The V gene lost 5 bases and the J gene lost 5 bases, with 15 bases spanning the gap. CDR3 length equals 14 residues. Germline CDR1 is LGHDT and CDR2 is YNNKEL (reference sequence). As DNA, the CDR3 is TGTGCCAGCAGCAACTCGGGTCCCCGGGAGACCCAGTACTTC. Protein product: CASSNSGPRETQYF.

The CDR3 sequence: CASSLEAGGYTF. Written as DNA, the CDR3 is TGTGCCAGCAGCTTAGAGGCGGGTGGCTACACCTTC. The genes are TRBV7-9 and TRBJ1-2; D is unresolved. V gave up 1 base and J gave up 7 bases, with 7 bases separating them. Germline V gene data show CDR1 as SEHNR and CDR2 as FQNEAQ (reference sequence). The length of the CDR3 is 12 residues. Variable domain in full (rest from reference TRBV7-9 and TRBJ1-2): DTGVSQNPRHKITKRGQNVTFRCDPISEHNRLYWYRQTLGQGPEFLTYFQNEAQLEKSRLLSDRFSAERPKGSFSTLEIQRTEQGDSAMYLCASSLEAGGYTFGSGTRLTVV.

Details on this clone: Other DNA sequences in this sample translate to the same CDR3. The rearrangement links TRBV6-1 to TRBJ1-5; D might be TRBD1 (5 bases). Germline V gene data show CDR1 as MNHNS and CDR2 as SASEGT. CDR3 length equals 14 residues. The V end lost 1 base, the J end lost 2 bases, and 6 bases lay between the germline ends. CDR3 in amino acids: CASSEVGGNQPQHF. CDR3 sequence (DNA): TGTGCCAGCAGTGAAGTAGGGGGCAATCAGCCCCAGCATTTT.

This clone appeared a few times. The chain recombines TRBV9 with TRBJ2-7, with 10 bases aligning to TRBD2. The CDR3 has 17 residues. Germline assignment: CDR1 SGDLS and CDR2 YYNGEE. Trimming removed 0 bases from V and 3 bases from J; junction bases left unmatched: 9. The CDR3 DNA sequence: TGTGCCAGCAGCGTAGCTAGCGGGAGTCCCTCCATCTACGAGCAGTACTTC. Encoded protein: CASSVASGSPSIYEQYF. Complete variable domain (other parts from reference TRBV9 and TRBJ2-7): DSGVTQTPKHLITATGQRVTLRCSPRSGDLSVYWYQQSLDQGLQFLIQYYNGEERAKGNILERFSAQQFPDLHSELNLSSLELGDSALYFCASSVASGSPSIYEQYFGPGTRLTVT.

The chain recombines TRBV30 with TRBJ1-5, with D perhaps matching TRBD1 (5 bases). The CDR3 runs to 13 residues. Trimming removed 5 bases at V and 5 bases at J, with 13 bases between. Germline V gene sequence: CDR1 GTSNPN, CDR2 SVGIG (reference sequence). Here the CDR3 reads CAWAHRQDQPQHF. The CDR3 nucleotides are TGTGCCTGGGCACACAGGCAGGATCAGCCCCAGCATTTT.

For this clone: The sample has other DNA sequences that encode this CDR3 too. This chain connects TRBV28 to TRBJ2-7; tentative D call: TRBD2 (6 bases). This CDR3 has 12 residues. The germline V gene encodes CDR1 MDHEN and CDR2 SYDVKM. V lost 6 bases to trimming and J lost 3 bases, with 9 bases between them. This CDR3 reads CASRGGFYEQYF. DNA for the CDR3: TGTGCCAGCAGGGGGGGTTTCTACGAGCAGTACTTC.

This rearrangement joins TRBV11-2 to TRBJ2-7; D uncertain. V shed 1 base and J shed 6 bases, with 10 bases lying between them. Germline lookup yields CDR1 SGHAT and CDR2 FQNNGV. The CDR3 runs 13 residues. The CDR3, as DNA: TGTGCCAGCAGCTTAGTACAGAATCCCGAGCAGTACTTC. It encodes CASSLVQNPEQYF.

In its sample, this clone was seen once. The V gene is TRBV5-6, the J gene TRBJ2-2, with a weak D call TRBD1 (5 bases). Germline V gives CDR1 SGHDT, CDR2 YYEEEE. Trimming pared 1 base from V and 2 bases from J, leaving 12 bases between. The CDR3 extends over 16 amino acids. Here the CDR3 reads CASSLLRGFNTGELFF. In DNA form, the CDR3 reads TGTGCCAGCAGCTTGCTTAGGGGTTTCAACACCGGGGAGCTGTTTTTT. The full variable domain, in which reference TRBV5-6 and TRBJ2-2 provide the parts outside the CDR3, is DAGVTQSPTHLIKTRGQQVTLRCSPKSGHDTVSWYQQALGQGPQFIFQYYEEEERQRGNFPDRFSGHQFPNYSSELNVNALLLGDSALYLCASSLLRGFNTGELFFGEGSRLTVL.

The gene calls are TRBV6-5 and TRBJ1-1; D uncertain. There are 13 residues in the CDR3. V was pared by 6 bases and J by 1 base, with 9 bases between. Germline lookup yields CDR1 MNHEY and CDR2 SVGAGI. CDR3 coding DNA: TGTGCCAGCAGGGTAAGGAGGAACACTGAAGCTTTCTTT. This gives the protein CASRVRRNTEAFF.

This clone occurred once. V is TRBV5-8 and J is TRBJ2-2; 7 bases fit TRBD1. The trim removed 4 bases at V and 7 bases at J, leaving 13 bases unmatched. The CDR3 contains 16 residues. Germline assignment: CDR1 SGHTS and CDR2 YDEGEE. CDR3 in amino acids: CASSPYGTRGRGELFF. Written as DNA, the CDR3 is TGTGCCAGCAGCCCCTACGGGACAAGGGGGCGCGGGGAGCTGTTTTTT.

This chain joins TRBV19 and TRBJ1-5; 7 nucleotides match TRBD1. Germline V lookup: CDR1 LNHDA, CDR2 SQIVND (reference sequence). Germline trimming cut 0 bases from V and 7 bases from J; bases unmatched to any gene: 3. The CDR3 runs to 14 residues. The CDR3 loop reads CASSIETGKQPQHF. Written as DNA, the CDR3 is TGTGCCAGTAGTATAGAGACAGGGAAGCAGCCCCAGCATTTT.

The chain joins TRBV11-2 to TRBJ1-1, with D perhaps TRBD1 (5 bases). V was pared by 5 bases and J by 2 bases, with 15 bases between. The CDR3 covers 15 residues. In germline, CDR1 is SGHAT, CDR2 FQNNGV. The CDR3 loop reads CASSPWGVTNTEAFF. CDR3 in DNA: TGTGCCAGCAGCCCCTGGGGGGTCACCAACACTGAAGCTTTCTTT. The full variable domain, with the rest looked up from reference TRBV11-2 and TRBJ1-1, is EAGVAQSPRYKIIEKRQSVAFWCNPISGHATLYWYQQILGQGPKLLIQFQNNGVVDDSQLPKDRFSAERLKGVDSTLKIQPAKLEDSAVYLCASSPWGVTNTEAFFGQGTRLTVV.

Turning to this clone: Other nucleotide sequences from this sample produce the same CDR3. The V gene is TRBV6-5, the J gene TRBJ1-1, with D possibly being TRBD1 (6 bases). V was shortened by 6 bases and J by 2 bases, with 10 bases between the two germline ends. Looked up from germline, CDR1 is MNHEY and CDR2 is SVGAGI. CDR3 length: 13 amino acids. The CDR3 sequence: CASRRTENTEAFF. CDR3 bases: TGTGCCAGCAGAAGGACAGAAAACACTGAAGCTTTCTTT.

The chain has TRBV5-6 and TRBJ1-2; weak D call: TRBD1 (6 bases). CDR3 size: 13 residues. Germline CDR1 reads SGHDT; CDR2 reads YYEEEE. Deletions cut 0 bases from V and 7 bases from J, with 10 bases between. In nucleotides, the CDR3 is TGTGCCAGCAGCTTGGGCACAGGGTCTGGCTACACCTTC. Its protein is CASSLGTGSGYTF.

The rearrangement uses TRBV4-2 and TRBJ2-7; 8 bases fit TRBD1. This CDR3 comprises 15 residues. V shed 0 bases, J shed 6 bases, and the junction held 7 bases outside the gene matches. The germline CDR1 and CDR2 sequences are LGHNA and YNFKEQ. The CDR3 reads CASSQDRAGGFEQYF. DNA of the CDR3: TGTGCCAGCAGCCAAGATAGGGCAGGGGGCTTCGAGCAGTACTTC.

This chain joins TRBV3-1 (or the pseudogene TRBV3-2) and TRBJ2-3, with D hard to call. The V gene lost 3 bases and the J gene lost 0 bases, with 13 bases spanning the gap. The CDR3 loop spans 16 amino acids. Germline V lookup: CDR1 LGHDT, CDR2 YNNKEL (reference sequence). CDR3 sequence: CASSHSVVPSTDTQYF. In DNA form, the CDR3 reads TGTGCCAGCAGCCACAGCGTCGTCCCTAGCACAGATACGCAGTATTTT.

V is TRBV19 and J is TRBJ1-1; D possibly corresponds to TRBD1 (6 bases). The germline CDR1 and CDR2 sequences are LNHDA and SQIVND (reference sequence). With 3 bases removed from V and 4 bases from J, the gap between germline ends came to 12 bases. The CDR3 totals 14 residues. CDR3: CASSMGAGRTEAFF. DNA for the CDR3: TGTGCCAGTAGTATGGGGGCAGGTCGCACTGAAGCTTTCTTT.

A few counts support this clone. The rearrangement links TRBV20-1 to TRBJ2-6; possible D gene TRBD2, 5 bases. V lost 3 bases and J lost 0, with 9 bases in between. The germline V gene has CDR1 DFQATT and CDR2 SNEGSKA (reference sequence). CDR3 length: 15 residues. CDR3 bases: TGCAGTGCTAGTCCGGGAACCTCTGGGGCCAACGTCCTGACTTTC. It translates to CSASPGTSGANVLTF.

V gene TRBV6-5 combines with J gene TRBJ1-4, with 7 positions matching TRBD1. Germline V lookup: CDR1 MNHEY, CDR2 SVGAGI. This CDR3 has 16 residues. V dropped 2 bases and J dropped 8; count of bases not matched to a gene: 11. The CDR3 region has the DNA TGTGCCAGCAGTTACCATTCACAGGGGAACGGAGAAAAACTGTTTTTT. This gives the protein CASSYHSQGNGEKLFF.

On this clone: Other DNA variants within this sample encode the same CDR3. This chain connects TRBV20-1 to TRBJ1-2; the D is unclear. Germline V gene sequence: CDR1 DFQATT, CDR2 SNEGSKA (reference sequence). Trimming stripped 1 base from V and 5 bases from J, with 2 bases between. CDR3 length: 10 amino acids. The CDR3 sequence: CSARAYGYTF. The DNA of the CDR3 is TGCAGTGCTAGAGCATATGGCTACACCTTC.

V usage is TRBV15 and J usage is TRBJ1-3; D not certain. Germline V gene data show CDR1 as LNHNV and CDR2 as YYDKDF (reference sequence). V gave up 0 bases and J gave up 4 bases, with 19 bases separating them. This CDR3 has 18 amino acids. The CDR3 nucleotides are TGTGCCACCAGCAGAGATCTCGCCAGACAACTCAACGGAAACACCATATATTTT. This gives the protein CATSRDLARQLNGNTIYF.

The V gene is TRBV5-5, the J gene TRBJ1-2, with a weak D call TRBD1 (6 bases). The CDR3 covers 13 residues. The V gene lost 1 base and the J gene lost 7 bases, with 11 bases spanning the gap. Germline V gene lookup returns CDR1 SGHKS and CDR2 YYEKEE (reference sequence). The CDR3: CASSLHRESGYTF. In nucleotides, the CDR3 is TGTGCCAGCAGCTTGCACAGGGAGTCTGGCTACACCTTC.

The chain combines TRBV19 with TRBJ2-7; no definite D call. V was trimmed by 6 bases and J by 3 bases, leaving 12 bases between them. Germline CDR1 and CDR2: LNHDA and SQIVND (reference sequence). The CDR3 has 13 residues. The CDR3 protein is CASSLSQFYEQYF. CDR3 DNA: TGTGCCAGTAGCCTCTCACAGTTCTACGAGCAGTACTTC.

The sample holds a few counts of this clone. The chain carries TRBV5-8 and TRBJ1-2; 7 positions match TRBD1. The CDR3 totals 16 residues. Trimming took 2 bases from V and 7 from J; bases not matched to a gene: 14. Germline-derived CDR1 and CDR2 are SGHTS and YDEGEE. CDR3 residues: CASSLDTSGGDFGYTF. In DNA, the CDR3 is TGTGCCAGCAGCTTAGATACCTCAGGGGGAGACTTTGGCTACACCTTC.